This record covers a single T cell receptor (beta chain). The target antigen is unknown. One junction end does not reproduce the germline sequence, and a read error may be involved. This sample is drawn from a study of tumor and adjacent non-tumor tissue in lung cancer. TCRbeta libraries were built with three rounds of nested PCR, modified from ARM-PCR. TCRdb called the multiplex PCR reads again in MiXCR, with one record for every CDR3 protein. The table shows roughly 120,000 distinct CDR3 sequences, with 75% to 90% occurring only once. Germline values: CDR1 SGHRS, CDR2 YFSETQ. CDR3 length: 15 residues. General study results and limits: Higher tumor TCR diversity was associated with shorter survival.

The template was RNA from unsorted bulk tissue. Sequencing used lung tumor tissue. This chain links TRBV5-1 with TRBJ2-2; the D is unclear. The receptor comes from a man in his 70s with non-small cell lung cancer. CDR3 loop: CANSSIVGYTGELFF. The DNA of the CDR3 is TGCGCCAACAGCTCTATAGTGGGGTACACCGGGGAGCTGTTTTTT. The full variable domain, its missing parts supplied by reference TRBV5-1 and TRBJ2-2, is KAGVTQTPRYLIKTRGQQVTLSCSPISGHRSVSWYQQTPGQGLQFLFEYFSETQRNKGNFPGRFSGRQFSNSRSEMNVSTLELGDSALYLCANSSIVGYTGELFFGEGSRLTVL.